This TCR beta chain was found in a study of regulatory T cells in long-lasting Graves disease. Time point in this sample: newly diagnosed GD, antithyroid drugs for less than 3 months. Following extraction of RNA from PBMCs, that RNA was used to make the TCR library. CDR3 length: 13 residues. Germline values: CDR1 PRHDT, CDR2 FYEKMQ (reference sequence). V shed 5 bases and J shed 8 bases, with 15 bases lying between them. CDR3 regions were amplified by Arm-PCR using iRepertoire HTBI primers to build TCR beta libraries. TCRdb recomputed calls from the multiplex PCR reads with MiXCR, one row per CDR3 protein. The table has over 450,000 distinct CDR3 sequences, 12% seen once. A further study also used this sample, focusing on T cells in Graves' hyperthyroidism and ophthalmopathy.

The sequenced sample was peripheral blood mononuclear cells (PBMCs), obtained at new diagnosis, from a patient treated with antithyroid drugs. V gene TRBV13 combines with J gene TRBJ1-1; D possibly corresponds to TRBD1 (5 bases). The TCR comes from a woman aged 25 to 39 with Graves disease. CDR3 in DNA: TGTGCCAGCAGCGCCGGGACCAGCCAAGAAGCTTTCTTT. Protein sequence: CASSAGTSQEAFF.